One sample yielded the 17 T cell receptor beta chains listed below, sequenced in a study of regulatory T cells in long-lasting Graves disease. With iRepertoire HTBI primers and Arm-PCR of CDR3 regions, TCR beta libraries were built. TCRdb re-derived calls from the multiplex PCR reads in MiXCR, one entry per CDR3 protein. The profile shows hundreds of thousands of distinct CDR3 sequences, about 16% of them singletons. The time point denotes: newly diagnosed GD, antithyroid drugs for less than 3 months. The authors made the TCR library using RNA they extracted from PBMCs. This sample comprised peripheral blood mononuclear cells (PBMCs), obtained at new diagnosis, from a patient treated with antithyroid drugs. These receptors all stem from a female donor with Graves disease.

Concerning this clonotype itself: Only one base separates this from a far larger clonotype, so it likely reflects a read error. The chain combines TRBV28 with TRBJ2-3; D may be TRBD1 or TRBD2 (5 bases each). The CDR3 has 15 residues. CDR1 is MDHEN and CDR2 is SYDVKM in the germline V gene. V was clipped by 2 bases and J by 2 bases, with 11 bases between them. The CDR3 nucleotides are TGTGCCAGCAGTTTAGGGGGATACCCCACAGATACGCAGTATTTT. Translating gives CASSLGGYPTDTQYF.

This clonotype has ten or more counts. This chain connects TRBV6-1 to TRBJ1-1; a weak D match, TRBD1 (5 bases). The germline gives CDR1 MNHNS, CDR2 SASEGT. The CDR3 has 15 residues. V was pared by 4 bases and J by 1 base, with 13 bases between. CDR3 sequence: CASSAPGTQNTEAFF. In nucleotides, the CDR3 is TGTGCCAGCAGTGCCCCCGGGACCCAGAACACTGAAGCTTTCTTT.

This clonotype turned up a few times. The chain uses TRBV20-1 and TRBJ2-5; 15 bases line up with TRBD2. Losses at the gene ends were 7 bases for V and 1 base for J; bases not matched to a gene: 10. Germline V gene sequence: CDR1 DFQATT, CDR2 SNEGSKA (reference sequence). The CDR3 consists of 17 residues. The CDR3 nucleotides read TGCAGTGTCCCGGCTAGGACTAGCGGGGGGGCCCAAGAGACCCAGTACTTC. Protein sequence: CSVPARTSGGAQETQYF.

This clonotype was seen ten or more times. CDR3 region: CASSGPRGAGISNGYTF. The CDR3 DNA follows: TGTGCCAGCAGTGGACCCCGCGGGGCGGGCATTTCGAATGGCTACACCTTC. V gene TRBV2 combines with J gene TRBJ1-2; D possibly corresponds to TRBD1 (5 bases). This CDR3 has 17 residues. Germline-derived CDR1 and CDR2 are SNHLY and FYNNEI. V was clipped by 4 bases and J by 6 bases, with 24 bases between them.

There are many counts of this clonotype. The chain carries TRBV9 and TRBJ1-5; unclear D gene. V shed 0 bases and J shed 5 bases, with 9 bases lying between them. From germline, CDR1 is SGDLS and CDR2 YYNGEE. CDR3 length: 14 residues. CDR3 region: CASSVAEKYQPQHF. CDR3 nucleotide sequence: TGTGCCAGCAGCGTAGCGGAGAAGTATCAGCCCCAGCATTTT.

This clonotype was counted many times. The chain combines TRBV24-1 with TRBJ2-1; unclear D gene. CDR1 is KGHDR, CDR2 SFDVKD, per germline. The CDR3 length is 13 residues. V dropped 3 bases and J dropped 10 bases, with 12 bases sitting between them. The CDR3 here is CATSDELFLEQFF. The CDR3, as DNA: TGTGCCACCAGTGATGAACTTTTCTTAGAGCAGTTCTTC.

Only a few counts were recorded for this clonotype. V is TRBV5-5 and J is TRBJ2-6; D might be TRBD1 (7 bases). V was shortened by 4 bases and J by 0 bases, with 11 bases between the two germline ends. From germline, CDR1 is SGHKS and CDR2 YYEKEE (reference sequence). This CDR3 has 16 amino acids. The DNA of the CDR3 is TGTGCCAGCAGCAGGGGGCGGGACTCTGGGGCCAACGTCCTGACTTTC. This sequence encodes CASSRGRDSGANVLTF. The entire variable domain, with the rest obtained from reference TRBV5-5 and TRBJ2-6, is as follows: DAGVTQSPTHLIKTRGQQVTLRCSPISGHKSVSWYQQVLGQGPQFIFQYYEKEERGRGNFPDRFSARQFPNYSSELNVNALLLGDSALYLCASSRGRDSGANVLTFGAGSRLTVL.

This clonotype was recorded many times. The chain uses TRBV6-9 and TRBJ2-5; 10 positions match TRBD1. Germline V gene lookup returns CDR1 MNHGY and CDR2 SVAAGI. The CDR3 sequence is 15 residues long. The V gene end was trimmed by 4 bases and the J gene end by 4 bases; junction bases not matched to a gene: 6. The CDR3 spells CASSSRTGGRETQYF. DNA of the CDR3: TGTGCCAGCAGTTCCCGGACAGGGGGAAGAGAGACCCAGTACTTC.

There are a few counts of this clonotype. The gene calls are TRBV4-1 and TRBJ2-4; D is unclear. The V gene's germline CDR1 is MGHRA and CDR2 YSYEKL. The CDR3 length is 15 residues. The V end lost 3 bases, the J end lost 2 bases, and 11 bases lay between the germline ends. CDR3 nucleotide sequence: TGCGCCAGCAGCCATTCATTGGTATCCAAAAACATTCAGTACTTC. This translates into CASSHSLVSKNIQYF.

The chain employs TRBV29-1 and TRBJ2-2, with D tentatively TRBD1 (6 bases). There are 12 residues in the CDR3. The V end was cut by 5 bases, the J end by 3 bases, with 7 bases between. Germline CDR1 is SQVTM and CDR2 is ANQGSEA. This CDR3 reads CSVTGYTGELFF. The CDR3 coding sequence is TGCAGCGTTACAGGGTACACCGGGGAGCTGTTTTTT.

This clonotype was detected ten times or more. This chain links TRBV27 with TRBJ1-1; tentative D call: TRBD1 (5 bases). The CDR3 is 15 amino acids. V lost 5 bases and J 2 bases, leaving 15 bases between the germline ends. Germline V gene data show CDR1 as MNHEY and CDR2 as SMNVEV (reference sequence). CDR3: CASSPWGALNTEAFF. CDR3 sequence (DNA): TGTGCCAGCAGTCCCTGGGGCGCCCTCAACACTGAAGCTTTCTTT.

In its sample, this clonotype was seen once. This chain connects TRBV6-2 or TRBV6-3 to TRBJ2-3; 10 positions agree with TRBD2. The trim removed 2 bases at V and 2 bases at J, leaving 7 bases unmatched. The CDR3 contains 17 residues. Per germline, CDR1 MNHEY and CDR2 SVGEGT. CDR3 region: CASSYLGAGGNTDTQYF. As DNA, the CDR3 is TGTGCCAGCAGTTACCTTGGAGCGGGGGGGAACACAGATACGCAGTATTTT.

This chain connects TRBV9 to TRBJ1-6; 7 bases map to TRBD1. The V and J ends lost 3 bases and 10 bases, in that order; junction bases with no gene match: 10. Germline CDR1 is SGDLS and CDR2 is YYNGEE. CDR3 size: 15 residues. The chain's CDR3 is CASSATGREWSPLHF. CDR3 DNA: TGTGCCAGCAGCGCGACAGGGCGGGAATGGTCACCCCTCCACTTT.

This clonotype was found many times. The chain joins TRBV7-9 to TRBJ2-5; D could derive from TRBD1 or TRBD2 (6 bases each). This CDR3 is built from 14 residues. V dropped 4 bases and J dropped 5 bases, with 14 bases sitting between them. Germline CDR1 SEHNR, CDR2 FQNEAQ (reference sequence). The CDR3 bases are TGTGCCAGCAGCTCCGGGGGCCTCAGGGAGACCCAGTACTTC. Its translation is CASSSGGLRETQYF.

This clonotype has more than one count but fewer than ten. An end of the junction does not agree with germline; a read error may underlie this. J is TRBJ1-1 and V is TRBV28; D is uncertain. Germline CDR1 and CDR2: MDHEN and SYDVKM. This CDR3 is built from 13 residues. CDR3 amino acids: CAGSLLGYTEAFF. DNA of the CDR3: TGTGCCGGCAGTTTATTAGGTTACACTGAAGCTTTCTTT.

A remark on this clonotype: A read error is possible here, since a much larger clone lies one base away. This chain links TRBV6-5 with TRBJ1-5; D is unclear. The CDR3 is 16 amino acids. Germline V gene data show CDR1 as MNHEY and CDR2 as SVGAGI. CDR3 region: CGSSYRIPISNQPQHF. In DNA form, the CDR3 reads TGTGGCAGCAGTTACCGGATCCCAATTTCCAATCAGCCCCAGCATTTT.

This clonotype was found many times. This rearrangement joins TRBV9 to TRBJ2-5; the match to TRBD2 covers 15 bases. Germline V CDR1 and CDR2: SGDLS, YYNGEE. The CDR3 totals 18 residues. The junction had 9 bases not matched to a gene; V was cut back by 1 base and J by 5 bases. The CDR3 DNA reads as TGTGCCAGCAGCGTATCCGGGACTAGCGGGAGGAGGTTGGAGACCCAGTACTTC. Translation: CASSVSGTSGRRLETQYF.